This entry describes one T cell receptor beta chain. The source of the sample is a study of blood T cell repertoires in COVID-19. The study drew participants aged about 18 to 95 years from roughly 25 US areas. The germline V gene has CDR1 SQVTM and CDR2 ANQGSEA. CDR3 length: 12 amino acids. Trimming stripped 6 bases from V and 8 bases from J, with 16 bases between. Original analysis: Cell counts per sample came from amplifying reference gene primers. TCRdb keeps only in-frame clones here, not all; method: immunoSEQ multiplex PCR. The V and J calls and clone size are taken from that table; D and trimming were inferred from the DNA. The table shows about 100,000 clones, with 80% to 90% occurring only once.

Source material: PBMCs or T cells enriched from blood (not recorded which). This TCR came from a woman aged 50 to 65 who had recovered from COVID-19. This chain joins TRBV29-1 and TRBJ1-2; no firm D call. The CDR3 loop is CSVGVVARGYTF. CDR3 coding DNA: TGCAGCGTGGGAGTGGTGGCGCGGGGCTACACCTTC.